These 30 T cell receptor beta chains share one sample of origin, sequenced in a study of shared clonotypes between healthy human individuals. Sequencing used immunoSEQ multiplex PCR; TCRdb keeps in-frame clones, though not all of them. There are about 980,000 clones in the sample; less than 85% occur only once, and about 1.5% lies in the top ten. Specimen: memory CD4+ T cells sorted from blood. Regarding subset: CD45RA-negative fraction. Receptors originate from a man between 18 and 35 years old in good health.

The V and J genes are TRBV6-1 and TRBJ2-1; 9 bases map to TRBD1. With V trimmed by 6 bases and J by 8 bases, 8 bases remained unmatched. CDR3 length: 14 amino acids. The germline CDR1 and CDR2 sequences are MNHNS and SASEGT. CDR3 residues: CASRMGQGGDEQFF. The CDR3 region has the DNA TGTGCCAGCAGGATGGGACAGGGAGGAGATGAGCAGTTCTTC.

This chain uses TRBV6-5 with TRBJ1-3, with TRBD1 matching 8 bases. This CDR3 comprises 15 residues. Germline V CDR1 and CDR2: MNHEY, SVGAGI. Losses at the gene ends were 6 bases for V and 0 bases for J; bases not matched to a gene: 4. CDR3 protein: CASSIRGLSGNTIYF. The CDR3 DNA is TGTGCCAGCAGCATCAGGGGGCTCTCTGGAAACACCATATATTTT.

This clone was observed a few times. The chain joins TRBV5-4 to TRBJ2-6; no clear D gene. This CDR3 region has 14 residues. Germline values: CDR1 SGHNT, CDR2 YYREEE (reference sequence). V shed 4 bases and J shed 4 bases, with 9 bases lying between them. The CDR3 nucleotides read TGTGCCAGCAGCACTCCGACAGGGGCCAACGTCCTGACTTTC. It is translated as CASSTPTGANVLTF.

V is TRBV10-3 and J is TRBJ2-6; D may be TRBD1 (6 bases). The germline V gene has CDR1 ENHRY and CDR2 SYGVKD. CDR3 length: 17 amino acids. Trimming left V 5 bases short and J 0 bases short, with 14 bases between. DNA for the CDR3: TGTGCCATCAGTCAGGGGAGCGGCAACTCTGGGGCCAACGTCCTGACTTTC. This sequence encodes CAISQGSGNSGANVLTF.

This chain uses TRBV5-1 with TRBJ2-5; 8 bases fit TRBD1. Germline CDR1 and CDR2: SGHRS and YFSETQ. V was pared by 5 bases and J by 5 bases, with 8 bases of the junction left unmatched. The length of the CDR3 is 14 residues. This CDR3 is CASRSGGTRETQYF. In DNA form, the CDR3 reads TGCGCCAGCAGGTCAGGGGGCACACGGGAGACCCAGTACTTC.

V gene TRBV6-6 combines with J gene TRBJ2-7; D call uncertain. Per germline, CDR1 MNHNY and CDR2 SVGAGI (reference sequence). V lost 0 bases, J lost 3 bases, and 3 bases lay in between. This CDR3 is 12 amino acids long. The CDR3 here is CASSYSIYEQYF. DNA of the CDR3: TGTGCCAGCAGTTACTCGATCTACGAGCAGTACTTC.

The rearrangement uses TRBV7-2 and TRBJ1-2; no clear D. V lost 3 bases, J lost 2 bases, and 7 bases lay in between. This CDR3 contains 13 residues. Germline CDR1 reads SGHTA; CDR2 reads FQGNSA. CDR3 in amino acids: CASSFEENYGYTF. CDR3 nucleotide sequence: TGTGCCAGCAGCTTTGAGGAAAACTATGGCTACACCTTC.

The J gene is TRBJ1-6, the V gene TRBV7-2; TRBD1 might be the D (5 bases). The CDR3 covers 18 residues. Germline loops: CDR1 SGHTA, CDR2 FQGNSA. The V end lost 1 base, the J end lost 0 bases, and 13 bases lay between the germline ends. The DNA for the CDR3 is TGTGCCAGCAGCTTAGATCCTCGGGGGTTCTCCTATAATTCACCCCTCCACTTT. It specifies CASSLDPRGFSYNSPLHF.

This clone was counted a few times. This chain uses TRBV30 with TRBJ1-1, with a possible D match to TRBD1 (6 bases). V lost 0 bases and J lost 3, with 14 bases in between. The CDR3 extends over 15 amino acids. In germline, CDR1 is GTSNPN, CDR2 SVGIG (reference sequence). DNA for the CDR3: TGTGCCTGGAGTGTACTTCGGACAGCGGACACTGAAGCTTTCTTT. It encodes CAWSVLRTADTEAFF.

This rearrangement joins TRBV11-1 to TRBJ1-6; weak D call: TRBD1 (6 bases). Trimming took off 5 bases at V and 5 bases at J, with 16 bases between the two ends. Germline CDR1 is SGHAT and CDR2 is FQDESV (reference sequence). This CDR3 is 16 amino acids long. The CDR3: CASSRIPGANNSPLHF. The CDR3, as DNA: TGTGCCAGCAGCCGTATCCCAGGGGCAAATAATTCACCCCTCCACTTT.

The rearrangement uses TRBV6-5 and TRBJ1-3; unclear D gene. The germline gives CDR1 MNHEY, CDR2 SVGAGI. The CDR3 extends over 16 amino acids. V shed 0 bases and J shed 0 bases, with 9 bases lying between them. The CDR3 DNA follows: TGTGCCAGCAGTTACTCGTCGCGGTACTCTGGAAACACCATATATTTT. Its protein is CASSYSSRYSGNTIYF.

The table lists this clone with a few counts. The chain is built from TRBV28 and TRBJ1-2; D is possibly TRBD1 (5 bases). With 7 bases removed from V and 4 bases from J, the gap between germline ends came to 19 bases. The CDR3 extends over 15 amino acids. CDR1 and CDR2 from the germline V gene are MDHEN and SYDVKM. The chain's CDR3 is CASTPAGGLAYGYTF. CDR3 nucleotide sequence: TGTGCCAGCACCCCCGCGGGGGGTTTAGCCTATGGCTACACCTTC.

This clone was seen repeatedly, ten times or more. The chain recombines TRBV13 with TRBJ1-3; 8 bases line up with TRBD1. The ends lost 7 bases at V and 5 bases at J; junction bases unmatched: 10. Germline CDR1 reads PRHDT; CDR2 reads FYEKMQ (reference sequence). CDR3 length: 15 residues. The CDR3 is CASNERTGLRNTIYF. The DNA for the CDR3 is TGTGCCAGCAACGAGCGGACAGGGTTGAGAAACACCATATATTTT.

This clone was counted a few times. The sample holds other DNA sequences that translate to the same CDR3. J is TRBJ2-7 and V is TRBV2; 8 bases agree with TRBD1. V lost 7 bases, J lost 3 bases, and 5 bases stayed unmatched. The CDR3 totals 13 residues. The germline CDR1 and CDR2 sequences are SNHLY and FYNNEI. CDR3 residues: CASIPDRGYEQYF. The CDR3 DNA reads as TGTGCCAGCATTCCCGACAGGGGCTACGAGCAGTACTTC.

About this clone itself: The same CDR3 also results from other DNA sequences found in this sample. The chain employs TRBV5-6 and TRBJ2-6; 10 bases line up with TRBD1. V lost 0 bases, J lost 1 base, and 4 bases stayed unmatched. Germline values: CDR1 SGHDT, CDR2 YYEEEE. This CDR3 spans 18 amino acids. The CDR3 is CASSLAGTGVSGANVLTF. The CDR3 DNA is TGTGCCAGCAGCTTGGCCGGGACAGGGGTATCTGGGGCCAACGTCCTGACTTTC. Full variable domain (rest looked up from reference TRBV5-6 and TRBJ2-6): DAGVTQSPTHLIKTRGQQVTLRCSPKSGHDTVSWYQQALGQGPQFIFQYYEEEERQRGNFPDRFSGHQFPNYSSELNVNALLLGDSALYLCASSLAGTGVSGANVLTFGAGSRLTVL.

The rearrangement joins TRBV2 to TRBJ1-2; 8 nucleotides agree with TRBD1. V shed 8 bases and J 3 bases; nucleotides not matched to a gene: 5. Germline V gene data show CDR1 as SNHLY and CDR2 as FYNNEI. This CDR3 has 13 amino acids. CDR3 nucleotides: TGTGCCAGCGGACAGGGATCCCACTATGGCTACACCTTC. Encoded protein: CASGQGSHYGYTF.

The CDR3 nucleotides are TGTGCCAGCAGAGACTTGTACAATGAGCAGTTCTTC. Protein sequence: CASRDLYNEQFF. The rearrangement links TRBV2 to TRBJ2-1; no definite D call. CDR3 length equals 12 residues. V was trimmed by 6 bases and J by 4 bases, leaving 7 bases between them. Germline lookup yields CDR1 SNHLY and CDR2 FYNNEI.

This chain joins TRBV28 and TRBJ2-1; TRBD1 agrees at 9 bases. The V gene end was trimmed by 6 bases and the J gene end by 7 bases; junction bases not matched to a gene: 4. Germline V gene sequence: CDR1 MDHEN, CDR2 SYDVKM. This CDR3 spans 13 amino acids. CDR3 DNA: TGTGCCAGCAGCCGACAGGGGGGAAATGAGCAGTTCTTC. This encodes CASSRQGGNEQFF.

The chain has TRBV6-5 and TRBJ1-1; TRBD1 matches at 8 bases. Germline V CDR1 and CDR2: MNHEY, SVGAGI. Trimming cost V 5 bases and J 6 bases; bases outside gene matches: 8. The CDR3 is made up of 14 amino acids. CDR3 DNA sequence: TGTGCCAGCAGTACTCGGACAGGGAGGTCTGAAGCTTTCTTT. Residues: CASSTRTGRSEAFF.

The chain uses TRBV4-1 and TRBJ1-5; maybe TRBD1 (6 bases). V gave up 4 bases and J gave up 6 bases, with 16 bases separating them. The CDR3 extends over 15 amino acids. The germline gives CDR1 MGHRA, CDR2 YSYEKL. The CDR3 DNA sequence: TGCGCCAGCAGCCCAGAAGGGGGAGGAGGTCAGCCCCAGCATTTT. Translating gives CASSPEGGGGQPQHF.

The V call is TRBV7-2, the J call TRBJ2-5, with unresolved D. CDR1 and CDR2 from the germline V gene are SGHTA and FQGNSA. The V end lost 5 bases, the J end lost 4 bases, and 26 bases lay between the germline ends. The CDR3 is made up of 18 amino acids. In nucleotides, the CDR3 is TGTGCCAGCAGCCGTAGGCAGAAGCTATCTCAGGCCAGAGAGACCCAGTACTTC. Amino acids: CASSRRQKLSQARETQYF.

The rearrangement uses TRBV13 and TRBJ2-7, with no clear D. V dropped 5 bases and J dropped 3 bases, with 20 bases sitting between them. The germline gives CDR1 PRHDT, CDR2 FYEKMQ (reference sequence). The CDR3 extends over 16 amino acids. CDR3 DNA sequence: TGTGCCAGCAGCGGACCCCGGGCGACCTACCACTACGAGCAGTACTTC. Protein product: CASSGPRATYHYEQYF.

The V call is TRBV6-1, the J call TRBJ2-7, with D unresolved. V dropped 4 bases and J dropped 4 bases, with 8 bases sitting between them. CDR3 length: 12 amino acids. Germline V CDR1 and CDR2: MNHNS, SASEGT. The DNA of the CDR3 is TGTGCCAGCAGTGTTTGGGTTTACGAGCAGTACTTC. Protein: CASSVWVYEQYF.

The rearrangement uses TRBV4-1 and TRBJ2-6, with D possibly matching TRBD1 (6 bases). CDR3 size: 18 residues. The V and J ends lost 4 bases and 0 bases respectively, with 16 bases between them. Germline CDR1 and CDR2: MGHRA and YSYEKL. The CDR3 reads CASSPQGTLPSGANVLTF. DNA for the CDR3: TGCGCCAGCAGCCCACAGGGAACTCTGCCCTCTGGGGCCAACGTCCTGACTTTC.

V and J are TRBV25-1 and TRBJ2-2; 11 bases are shared with TRBD1. V shed 6 bases and J 1 base; nucleotides not matched to a gene: 4. The CDR3 consists of 16 residues. Per the germline V gene, CDR1 is MGHDK and CDR2 is SYGVNS. This chain's CDR3 is CASSSGTGGNTGELFF. CDR3 nucleotides: TGTGCCAGCAGCTCCGGGACAGGGGGGAACACCGGGGAGCTGTTTTTT.

The rearrangement uses TRBV28 and TRBJ1-2; 10 bases are a match to TRBD1. The CDR3 contains 15 residues. The V and J ends lost 6 bases and 3 bases, in that order; junction bases with no gene match: 7. In germline, CDR1 is MDHEN, CDR2 SYDVKM. This CDR3 reads CASSRGDRGDYGYTF. CDR3 DNA sequence: TGTGCCAGCAGCCGGGGGGACAGGGGAGACTATGGCTACACCTTC.

The chain recombines TRBV18 with TRBJ2-2; 9 nucleotides match TRBD2. Looked up from germline, CDR1 is KGHSH and CDR2 is LQKENI. The trim removed 2 bases at V and 8 bases at J, leaving 3 bases unmatched. The CDR3 has 14 amino acids. The CDR3 here is CASSPASGTGELFF. CDR3 in DNA: TGTGCCAGCTCACCAGCTAGCGGGACTGGGGAGCTGTTTTTT.

V gene TRBV7-3 combines with J gene TRBJ1-6; the D is unclear. V lost 0 bases, J lost 10 bases, and 7 bases lay in between. Germline CDR1 SGHTA, CDR2 FQGTGA. There are 13 residues in the CDR3. The chain's CDR3 is CASSLTGLSPLHF. CDR3 nucleotide sequence: TGTGCCAGCAGCTTAACAGGGTTATCACCCCTCCACTTT. The full variable domain, in which reference TRBV7-3 and TRBJ1-6 provide the parts outside the CDR3, is GAGVSQTPSNKVTEKGKYVELRCDPISGHTALYWYRQSLGQGPEFLIYFQGTGAADDSGLPNDRFFAVRPEGSVSTLKIQRTERGDSAVYLCASSLTGLSPLHFGNGTRLTVT.

This rearrangement joins TRBV21-1 to TRBJ2-3; TRBD1, the table's D call, lacks a check against the DNA. TRBV21-1 is a known pseudogene. The CDR3 runs 18 residues. In DNA, the CDR3 is TGTGCCAGCAGCTCTCGCTCCGGACAGGGAGGACACACAGATACGCAGTATTTT. Translated: CASSSRSGQGGHTDTQYF.

In this sample, this clone turned up a few times. V is TRBV2 and J is TRBJ1-1; D ambiguous. The CDR3 extends over 15 amino acids. CDR1 is SNHLY and CDR2 is FYNNEI in the germline V gene. V was pared by 6 bases and J by 0 bases, with 14 bases between. This CDR3 is CASRTDGLVNTEAFF. CDR3 nucleotides: TGTGCCAGCAGGACCGATGGGTTGGTGAACACTGAAGCTTTCTTT. The variable domain in full, with the rest retrieved from reference TRBV2 and TRBJ1-1, is EPEVTQTPSHQVTQMGQEVILRCVPISNHLYFYWYRQILGQKVEFLVSFYNNEISEKSEIFDDQFSVERPDGSNFTLKIRSTKLEDSAMYFCASRTDGLVNTEAFFGQGTRLTVV.